One and the same sample provided the 2 T cell receptor beta chains below, sequenced in a study of Ad26.COV2.S vaccination and SARS-CoV-2 variants. This sample's treatment: some 20 received Ad26.COV2.S at low or high dose, single or two shots; about five received placebo; per-sample allocation not given. Vaccine and placebo recipients were sampled on day 63 after the first injection. Using immunoSEQ multiplex PCR, the repertoire was profiled, and TCRdb retains in-frame clones only, with some absent. The sample carries 300,000 to 350,000 clones, approximately 86% recorded once. The sample here was peripheral blood, taken in a trial of Ad26.COV2.S vaccine versus placebo. The receptors shown here come from a person aged 18-65 years who received the Ad26.COV2.S COVID-19 vaccine or a placebo.

The rearrangement links TRBV28 to TRBJ2-7; TRBD1 matches 12 bases. Germline loops: CDR1 MDHEN, CDR2 SYDVKM. This CDR3 has 14 amino acids. With V trimmed by 11 bases and J by 3 bases, 8 bases remained unmatched. Here the CDR3 reads CAAQGTGGSYEQYF. In nucleotides, the CDR3 is TGTGCCGCCCAAGGGACAGGGGGCAGCTACGAGCAGTACTTC.

The genes are TRBV6-6 and TRBJ2-1; TRBD2 matches 7 bases. CDR3 length: 13 amino acids. CDR1 and CDR2 (germline): MNHNY, SVGAGI (reference sequence). J gave up 6 bases and V 7 bases, and 6 bases lay outside the gene matches. CDR3 nucleotides: TGTGCCAGCACCAGGACTAGTAGCAATGAGCAGTTCTTC. This translates into CASTRTSSNEQFF.